A selection of T cell receptor beta chains follows, all from one sample in a study of Ad26.COV2.S vaccination and SARS-CoV-2 variants. The method was immunoSEQ multiplex PCR; TCRdb's version includes in-frame clones alone and lacks a portion of them. Of approximately 500,000 clones listed, around nine tenths are singletons. The material sequenced was peripheral blood, taken in a trial of Ad26.COV2.S vaccine versus placebo. These receptors were collected from a person aged 18-65 years who received the Ad26.COV2.S COVID-19 vaccine or a placebo. The CDR3 runs from the conserved cysteine through the conserved F or W. Each record gives: V gene, J gene, clone size, D gene, CDR3 DNA, CDR3 protein. D genes are given only for firm matches. Expanded clones are given a class, and other clones once, few, many or no size at all.

V: TRBV19; J: TRBJ2-7; size: few; D: .; DNA: TGTGCCAGTAGTTCGGACTTAGGGCGCTACGAGCAGTACTTC; CDR3: CASSSDLGRYEQYF
V: TRBV29-1; J: TRBJ1-1; size: once; D: .; DNA: TGCAGCGTTCCGGGACCTTTGAACACTGAAGCTTTCTTT; CDR3: CSVPGPLNTEAFF
V: TRBV5-1; J: TRBJ2-7; size: .; D: TRBD2; DNA: TGCGCCAGCAGCCCAACCCGGATAGGACTAGCGTCCACCGAGCAGTACTTC; CDR3: CASSPTRIGLASTEQYF
V: TRBV30; J: TRBJ2-1; size: .; D: .; DNA: TGTGCCTGGAGTAGAATTAGTAGTGAGCAGTTCTTC; CDR3: CAWSRISSEQFF
V: TRBV24-1; J: TRBJ1-2; size: .; D: .; DNA: TGTGCCACCAGTGAAACAGGGCATGGCTACACCTTC; CDR3: CATSETGHGYTF
V: TRBV4-1; J: TRBJ2-1; size: .; D: TRBD2; DNA: TGCGCCAGCAGCCAAGAGTCCCTAGCGGGGCGCAATGAGCAGTTCTTC; CDR3: CASSQESLAGRNEQFF
V: TRBV19; J: TRBJ1-1; size: .; D: TRBD1; DNA: TGTGCCAGTAGTAGGGTGACGGGACAGGGGGCTGAAGCTTTCTTT; CDR3: CASSRVTGQGAEAFF
V: TRBV7-8; J: TRBJ1-1; size: .; D: .; DNA: TGTGCCAGCAGCCCGCGGCGGACAAGGAACACTGAAGCTTTCTTT; CDR3: CASSPRRTRNTEAFF
V: TRBV30; J: TRBJ1-3; size: .; D: .; DNA: TGTGCCTGGAGTTCGACGGGGTTTGGAAACACCATATATTTT; CDR3: CAWSSTGFGNTIYF
V: TRBV5-1; J: TRBJ2-1; size: .; D: .; DNA: TGCGCCAGCAGCCTGATAGACAACGGTGAGCAGTTCTTC; CDR3: CASSLIDNGEQFF
V: TRBV7-2; J: TRBJ2-3; size: .; D: .; DNA: TGTGCCAGCAGCTTATCCAGGGGCACAGATACGCAGTATTTT; CDR3: CASSLSRGTDTQYF
V: TRBV5-1; J: TRBJ1-6; size: .; D: TRBD1; DNA: TGCGCCAGCAGCTTAGTGACAGGGATGGATTCACCCCTCCACTTT; CDR3: CASSLVTGMDSPLHF
V: TRBV5-6; J: TRBJ2-1; size: once; D: .; DNA: TGTGCCAGCAGCTTGGGTGGAGCGGTCAGCTACAATGAGCAGTTCTTC; CDR3: CASSLGGAVSYNEQFF
V: TRBV28; J: TRBJ2-3; size: once; D: .; DNA: TGTGCCACCAAGTCCCACCGGGGCACAGATACGCAGTATTTT; CDR3: CATKSHRGTDTQYF
V: TRBV30; J: TRBJ1-4; size: many; D: .; DNA: TGTGCCTGGACCCCCGGACCTGGGGGCTACGAAAAACTGTTTTTT; CDR3: CAWTPGPGGYEKLFF
V: TRBV29-1; J: TRBJ2-7; size: .; D: .; DNA: TGCAGCGTGGGGAAGGGAGTGGACGATGCTCGGACCTACGAGCAGTACTTC; CDR3: CSVGKGVDDARTYEQYF
V: TRBV27; J: TRBJ2-1; size: .; D: TRBD1; DNA: TGTGCCAGCAGTCAGACAGGGGGCATTTTCTACAATGAGCAGTTCTTC; CDR3: CASSQTGGIFYNEQFF
V: TRBV4-3; J: TRBJ2-1; size: .; D: .; DNA: TGCGCCAGCAGCCAAGTAGCGGATTCCTACAATGAGCAGTTCTTC; CDR3: CASSQVADSYNEQFF
V: TRBV6-6; J: TRBJ1-2; size: .; D: .; DNA: TGTGCCAGCAGTTTGCGCGACGGTGGCTACACCTTC; CDR3: CASSLRDGGYTF
V: TRBV28; J: TRBJ2-3; size: .; D: TRBD1; DNA: TGTGCCAGCCATAGCAGGGGGACAGGGGGTTACCTTACAGATACGCAGTATTTT; CDR3: CASHSRGTGGYLTDTQYF
V: TRBV30; J: TRBJ2-3; size: .; D: TRBD2; DNA: TGTGCCTGGAGTGGAGCGGGAGGCACAGATACGCAGTATTTT; CDR3: CAWSGAGGTDTQYF
V: TRBV19; J: TRBJ1-1; size: once; D: .; DNA: TGTGCCAGTAGTCGAGCAGGGGCTCAGATAGCTTTCTTT; CDR3: CASSRAGAQIAFF
V: TRBV28; J: TRBJ2-5; size: .; D: .; DNA: TGTGCCAGCAGTTTAAACCGGGACACATCCTACCAGTACTTC; CDR3: CASSLNRDTSYQYF
V: TRBV6-4; J: TRBJ2-2; size: .; D: TRBD1; DNA: TGTGCCAGCAGTGTCGGACAGGGGGCAACCGGGGAGCTGTTTTTT; CDR3: CASSVGQGATGELFF
V: TRBV25-1; J: TRBJ2-7; size: .; D: .; DNA: TGTGCCAGCAGTGATTATTACGAGCAGTACTTC; CDR3: CASSDYYEQYF
V: TRBV30; J: TRBJ1-6; size: .; D: .; DNA: TGTGCCTGGAGTCGGAGGGGGAATCCTTCACCCCTCCACTTT; CDR3: CAWSRRGNPSPLHF
V: TRBV10-3; J: TRBJ2-1; size: .; D: TRBD2; DNA: TGTGCCATCAGTGGACTAGCGGCCCTAGGGAGTGAGCAGTTCTTC; CDR3: CAISGLAALGSEQFF
V: TRBV7-2; J: TRBJ2-2; size: .; D: .; DNA: TGTGCCAGCAGCTTAAACACCGGGGAGCTGTTTTTT; CDR3: CASSLNTGELFF
V: TRBV27; J: TRBJ2-7; size: .; D: .; DNA: TGTGCCAGCAGTTTATTGGGCGGGCAGGGCTACGAGCAGTACTTC; CDR3: CASSLLGGQGYEQYF
V: TRBV29-1; J: TRBJ2-5; size: .; D: TRBD2; DNA: TGCAGCGCCATCAGGAAGGCTAGCGGGAGTATCTCCCAAGAGACCCAGTACTTC; CDR3: CSAIRKASGSISQETQYF
V: TRBV15; J: TRBJ2-1; size: .; D: .; DNA: TGTGCCACCAGCAGAGATCTCCCAGGTGAGAGTATGGGCTCCTACAATGAGCAGTTCTTC; CDR3: CATSRDLPGESMGSYNEQFF
V: TRBV12-3/TRBV12-4; J: TRBJ2-1; size: .; D: .; DNA: TGTGCCAGCAGTGACAGCTTTGGGGAGCAGTTCTTC; CDR3: CASSDSFGEQFF
V: TRBV28; J: TRBJ1-2; size: .; D: .; DNA: TGTGCCAGCAGTGTCGGGATCCTCTATGGCTACACCTTC; CDR3: CASSVGILYGYTF
V: TRBV4-3; J: TRBJ1-4; size: .; D: TRBD1; DNA: TGCGCCAGCAGCCAAGCCGGACAGGGCGCCCATGAAAAACTGTTTTTT; CDR3: CASSQAGQGAHEKLFF
V: TRBV20-1; J: TRBJ2-7; size: once; D: .; DNA: TGCAGTGCTAGTGGAAGCGGGTCCTCCTACGAGCAGTACTTC; CDR3: CSASGSGSSYEQYF
V: TRBV19; J: TRBJ2-1; size: .; D: TRBD2; DNA: TGTGCCAGTAGTATTTATGCATCCCCAGGCGGGAGGGCCGGTGAGCAGTTCTTC; CDR3: CASSIYASPGGRAGEQFF
V: TRBV30; J: TRBJ2-3; size: once; D: .; DNA: TGTGCCTGGTCGTGGGGTTATCAGGGAGATACGCAGTATTTT; CDR3: CAWSWGYQGDTQYF
V: TRBV29-1; J: TRBJ1-2; size: .; D: .; DNA: TGCAGCGTTGATCAGGGGAACTATGGCTACACCTTC; CDR3: CSVDQGNYGYTF
V: TRBV24-1; J: TRBJ2-5; size: .; D: .; DNA: TGTGCCACCAGTGATTTGTCTTCGGGAGTGGAGACCCAGTACTTC; CDR3: CATSDLSSGVETQYF
V: TRBV2; J: TRBJ2-5; size: .; D: .; DNA: TGTGCCAGCAGTGAGTCTCGAAACCGAGAGACCCAGTACTTC; CDR3: CASSESRNRETQYF
V: TRBV15; J: TRBJ1-5; size: .; D: .; DNA: TGTGCCACCAGCATCGGCTTTAGCAATCAGCCCCAGCATTTT; CDR3: CATSIGFSNQPQHF
V: TRBV28; J: TRBJ2-1; size: .; D: .; DNA: TGTGCCAGCAGTCCTGACCAGAATGAGCAGTTCTTC; CDR3: CASSPDQNEQFF
V: TRBV15; J: TRBJ2-4; size: .; D: TRBD2; DNA: TGTGCCACCAGCGGGGGGACTAGCGGGACTGGAAACATTCAGTACTTC; CDR3: CATSGGTSGTGNIQYF
V: TRBV3-1/TRBV3-2; J: TRBJ1-2; size: .; D: .; DNA: TGTGCCAGCAGCCAGGCCGCAGGGTTTCTCCTCTATGGCTACACCTTC; CDR3: CASSQAAGFLLYGYTF
V: TRBV11-3; J: TRBJ2-7; size: .; D: .; DNA: TGTGCCAGCAGCTTAGGAGCCGGGAGACTCTACGAGCAGTACTTC; CDR3: CASSLGAGRLYEQYF
V: TRBV5-6; J: TRBJ2-5; size: .; D: TRBD1; DNA: TGTGCCAGCAGCTTGGGAGGGGGCGAGGAGACCCAGTACTTC; CDR3: CASSLGGGEETQYF
V: TRBV9; J: TRBJ1-5; size: .; D: .; DNA: TGTGCCAGCAGCGTGGAGGACAGCCGCAATCAGCCCCAGCATTTT; CDR3: CASSVEDSRNQPQHF
V: TRBV9; J: TRBJ2-2; size: .; D: .; DNA: TGTGCCAGCAACCTAGCGCCGGCCGGGGAGCTGTTTTTT; CDR3: CASNLAPAGELFF
V: TRBV18; J: TRBJ2-3; size: .; D: .; DNA: TGTGCCAGCTCACCGTTCCGGGACGGAAACACAGATACGCAGTATTTT; CDR3: CASSPFRDGNTDTQYF
V: TRBV5-6; J: TRBJ2-3; size: .; D: .; DNA: TGTGCCAGCAGCTTGGGTGGCGGCCTCACAGATACGCAGTATTTT; CDR3: CASSLGGGLTDTQYF
V: TRBV5-1; J: TRBJ2-7; size: .; D: TRBD2; DNA: TGCGCCAGCAGCGTACTTAGCGGGTTAAGCTCCTACGAGCAGTACTTC; CDR3: CASSVLSGLSSYEQYF
V: TRBV7-8; J: TRBJ1-1; size: .; D: TRBD1; DNA: TGTGCCAGCAGCATTAACAGGGGGAGGAACACTGAAGCTTTCTTT; CDR3: CASSINRGRNTEAFF
V: TRBV12-3/TRBV12-4; J: TRBJ1-1; size: .; D: .; DNA: TGTGCCAGCAGTTTAATGGGGGTTTACGAAGCTTTCTTT; CDR3: CASSLMGVYEAFF
V: TRBV4-1; J: TRBJ2-3; size: .; D: TRBD2; DNA: TGCGCCAGCAGCCCCTGGACTAGCGGGCCCGCCGGAGATACGCAGTATTTT; CDR3: CASSPWTSGPAGDTQYF
V: TRBV7-2; J: TRBJ2-1; size: .; D: .; DNA: TGTGCCAGCAGCTTAGCCGGGAGCTCCTACAATGAGCAGTTCTTC; CDR3: CASSLAGSSYNEQFF
V: TRBV9; J: TRBJ1-2; size: .; D: .; DNA: TGTGCCAGCAGCGTTGACGGGAACTATGGCTACACCTTC; CDR3: CASSVDGNYGYTF
V: TRBV5-6; J: TRBJ2-1; size: .; D: .; DNA: TGTGCCAGCAGCTTAACGGGGCAACGCGAGCAGTTCTTC; CDR3: CASSLTGQREQFF